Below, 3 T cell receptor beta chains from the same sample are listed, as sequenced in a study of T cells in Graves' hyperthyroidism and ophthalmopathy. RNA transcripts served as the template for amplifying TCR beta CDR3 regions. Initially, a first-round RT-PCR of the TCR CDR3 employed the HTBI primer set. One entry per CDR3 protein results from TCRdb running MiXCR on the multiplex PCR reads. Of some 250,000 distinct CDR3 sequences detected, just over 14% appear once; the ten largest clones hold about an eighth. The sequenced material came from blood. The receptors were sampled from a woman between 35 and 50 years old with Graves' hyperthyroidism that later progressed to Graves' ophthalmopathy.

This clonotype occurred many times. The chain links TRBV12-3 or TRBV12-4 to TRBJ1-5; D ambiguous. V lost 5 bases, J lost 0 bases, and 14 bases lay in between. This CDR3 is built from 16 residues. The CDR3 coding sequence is TGTGCCAGCAGTGCGGGCCCCGGAGGTAGCAATCAGCCCCAGCATTTT. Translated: CASSAGPGGSNQPQHF.

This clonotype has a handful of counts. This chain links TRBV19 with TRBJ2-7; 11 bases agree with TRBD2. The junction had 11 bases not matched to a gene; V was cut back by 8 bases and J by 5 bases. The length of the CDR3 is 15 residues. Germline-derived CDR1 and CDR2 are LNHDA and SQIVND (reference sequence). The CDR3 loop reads CASAIVASGRNEQYF. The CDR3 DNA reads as TGTGCCAGTGCCATAGTGGCTAGCGGGAGGAACGAGCAGTACTTC.

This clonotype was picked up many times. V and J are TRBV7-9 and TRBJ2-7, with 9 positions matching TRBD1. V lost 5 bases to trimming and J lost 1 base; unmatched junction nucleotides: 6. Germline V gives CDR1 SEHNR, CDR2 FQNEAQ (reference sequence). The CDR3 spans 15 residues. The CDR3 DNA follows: TGTGCCAGCAGCCGACAGGGGGGGAGTTCCTACGAGCAGTACTTC. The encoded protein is CASSRQGGSSYEQYF. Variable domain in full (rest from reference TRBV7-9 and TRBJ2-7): DTGVSQNPRHKITKRGQNVTFRCDPISEHNRLYWYRQTLGQGPEFLTYFQNEAQLEKSRLLSDRFSAERPKGSFSTLEIQRTEQGDSAMYLCASSRQGGSSYEQYFGPGTRLTVT.